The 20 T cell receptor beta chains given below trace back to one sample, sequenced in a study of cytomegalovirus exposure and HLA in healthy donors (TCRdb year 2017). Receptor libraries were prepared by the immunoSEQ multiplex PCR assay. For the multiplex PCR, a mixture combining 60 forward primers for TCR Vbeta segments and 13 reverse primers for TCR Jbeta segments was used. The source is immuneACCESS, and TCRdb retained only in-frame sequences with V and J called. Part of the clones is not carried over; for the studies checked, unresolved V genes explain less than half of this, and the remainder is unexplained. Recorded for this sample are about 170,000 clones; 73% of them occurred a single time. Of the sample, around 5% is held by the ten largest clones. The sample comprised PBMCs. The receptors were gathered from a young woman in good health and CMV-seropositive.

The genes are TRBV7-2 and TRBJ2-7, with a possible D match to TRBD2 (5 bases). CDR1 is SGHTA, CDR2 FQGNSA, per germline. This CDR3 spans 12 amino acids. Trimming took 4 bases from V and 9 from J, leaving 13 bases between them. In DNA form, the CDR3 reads TGTGCCAGCAGCTGGGGTCCGGACTCGCAGTACTTC. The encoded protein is CASSWGPDSQYF. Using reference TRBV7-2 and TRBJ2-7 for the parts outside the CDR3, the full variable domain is GAGVSQSPSNKVTEKGKDVELRCDPISGHTALYWYRQSLGQGLEFLIYFQGNSAPDKSGLPSDRFSAERTGGSVSTLTIQRTQQEDSAVYLCASSWGPDSQYFGPGTRLTVT.

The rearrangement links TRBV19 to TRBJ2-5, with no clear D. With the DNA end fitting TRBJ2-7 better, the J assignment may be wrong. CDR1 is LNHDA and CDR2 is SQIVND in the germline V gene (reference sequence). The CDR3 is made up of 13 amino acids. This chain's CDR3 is CASTPPGSYEQYF. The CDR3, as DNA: TGTGCCAGTACCCCTCCCGGGTCCTACGAGCAGTACTTC.

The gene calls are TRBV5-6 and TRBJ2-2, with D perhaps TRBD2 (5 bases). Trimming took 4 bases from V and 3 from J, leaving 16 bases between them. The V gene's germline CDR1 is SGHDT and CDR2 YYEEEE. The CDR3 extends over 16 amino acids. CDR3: CASSPLANRDTGELFF. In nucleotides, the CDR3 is TGTGCCAGCAGCCCCCTAGCCAACCGAGACACCGGGGAGCTGTTTTTT.

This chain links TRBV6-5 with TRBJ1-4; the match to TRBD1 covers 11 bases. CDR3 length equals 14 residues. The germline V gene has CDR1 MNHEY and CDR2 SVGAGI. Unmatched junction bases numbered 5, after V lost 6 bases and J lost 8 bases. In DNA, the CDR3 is TGTGCCAGCAGGAGGGACAGGGGGGTAGAAAAACTGTTTTTT. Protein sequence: CASRRDRGVEKLFF.

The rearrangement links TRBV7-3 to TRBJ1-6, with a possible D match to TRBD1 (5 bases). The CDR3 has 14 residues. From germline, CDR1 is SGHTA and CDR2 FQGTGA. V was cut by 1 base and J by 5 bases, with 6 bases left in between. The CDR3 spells CASSLKGDNSPLHF. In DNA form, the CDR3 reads TGTGCCAGCAGCTTAAAAGGGGATAATTCACCCCTCCACTTT.

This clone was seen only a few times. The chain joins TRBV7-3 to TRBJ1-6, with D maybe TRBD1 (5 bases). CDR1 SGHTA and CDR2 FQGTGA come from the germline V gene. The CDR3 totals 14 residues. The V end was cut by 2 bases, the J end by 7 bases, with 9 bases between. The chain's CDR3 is CASSLQGKNSPLHF. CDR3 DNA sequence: TGTGCCAGCAGCTTACAGGGCAAGAATTCACCCCTCCACTTT.

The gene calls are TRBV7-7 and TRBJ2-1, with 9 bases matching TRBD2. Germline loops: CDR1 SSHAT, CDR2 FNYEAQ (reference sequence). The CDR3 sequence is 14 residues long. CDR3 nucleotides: TGTGCTAGCGCCGACGGGACTAGCCCCGCTGAGCAGTTCTTC. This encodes CASADGTSPAEQFF. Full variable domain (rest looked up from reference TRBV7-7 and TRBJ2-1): GAGVSQSPRYKVTKRGQDVTLRCDPISSHATLYWYQQALGQGPEFLTYFNYEAQPDKSGLPSDRFSAERPEGSISTLTIQRTEQRDSAMYRCASADGTSPAEQFFGPGTRLTVL.

CDR3 coding DNA: TGTGCCAGCAGCTCAACTAGCGGGGCTTACAATGAGCAGTTCTTC. Translated: CASSSTSGAYNEQFF. This chain uses TRBV5-4 with TRBJ2-1; 10 nucleotides line up with TRBD2. Germline CDR1 and CDR2: SGHNT and YYREEE (reference sequence). This CDR3 comprises 15 residues. After removal of 3 bases from V and 4 bases from J, the junction contained 4 bases not matched to a gene. Filled out from reference TRBV5-4 and TRBJ2-1, the complete variable domain reads ETGVTQSPTHLIKTRGQQVTLRCSSQSGHNTVSWYQQALGQGPQFIFQYYREEENGRGNFPPRFSGLQFPNYSSELNVNALELDDSALYLCASSSTSGAYNEQFFGPGTRLTVL.

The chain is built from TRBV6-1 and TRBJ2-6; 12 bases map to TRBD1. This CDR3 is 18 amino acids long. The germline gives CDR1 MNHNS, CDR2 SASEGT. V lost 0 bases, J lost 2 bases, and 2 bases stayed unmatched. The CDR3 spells CASSEAGQGAAGANVLTF. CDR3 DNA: TGTGCCAGCAGTGAAGCGGGACAGGGGGCCGCTGGGGCCAACGTCCTGACTTTC.

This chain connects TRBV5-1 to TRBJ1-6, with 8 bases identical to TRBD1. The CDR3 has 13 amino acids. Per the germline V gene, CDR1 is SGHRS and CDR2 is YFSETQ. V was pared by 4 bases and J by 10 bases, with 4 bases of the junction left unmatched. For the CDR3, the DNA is TGCGCCAGCAGCCCACGGACAGGGTCACCCCTCCACTTT. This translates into CASSPRTGSPLHF.

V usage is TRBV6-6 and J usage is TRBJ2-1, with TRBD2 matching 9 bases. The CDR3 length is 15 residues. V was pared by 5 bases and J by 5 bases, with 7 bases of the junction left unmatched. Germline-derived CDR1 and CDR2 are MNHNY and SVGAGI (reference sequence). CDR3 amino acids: CASSNGLARDNEQFF. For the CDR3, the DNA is TGTGCCAGCAGTAACGGACTAGCGCGGGACAATGAGCAGTTCTTC.

The CDR3 DNA reads as TGTGCCAGCAGTGATCGGGACAGCCACTCCTACGAGCAGTACTTC. It yields the protein CASSDRDSHSYEQYF. The chain employs TRBV6-1 and TRBJ2-7, with 7 nucleotides matching TRBD1. The V segment lost 3 bases and the J segment 0 bases; nucleotides outside the gene matches: 5. This CDR3 has 15 amino acids. The germline gives CDR1 MNHNS, CDR2 SASEGT.

In DNA form, the CDR3 reads TGTGCCAGCAGCTTGGTGGGGGGGGGAAGCACAGATACGCAGTATTTT. Amino acids: CASSLVGGGSTDTQYF. V is TRBV5-6 and J is TRBJ2-3; 7 nucleotides match TRBD2. J was trimmed by 0 bases and V by 0 bases; bases with no gene match: 4. The CDR3 is made up of 16 amino acids. CDR1 and CDR2 from the germline V gene are SGHDT and YYEEEE.

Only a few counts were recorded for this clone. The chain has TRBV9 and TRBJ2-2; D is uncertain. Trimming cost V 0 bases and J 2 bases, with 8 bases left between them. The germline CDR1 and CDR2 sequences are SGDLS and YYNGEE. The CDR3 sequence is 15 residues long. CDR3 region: CASSVVGRNTGELFF. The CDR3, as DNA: TGTGCCAGCAGCGTAGTTGGCAGAAACACCGGGGAGCTGTTTTTT.

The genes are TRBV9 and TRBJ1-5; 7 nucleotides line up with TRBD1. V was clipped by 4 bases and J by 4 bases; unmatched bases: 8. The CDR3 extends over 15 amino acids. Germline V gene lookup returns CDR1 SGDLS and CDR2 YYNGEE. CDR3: CASSRAGQPNQPQHF. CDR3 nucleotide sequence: TGTGCCAGCAGCCGTGCGGGACAGCCTAATCAGCCCCAGCATTTT.

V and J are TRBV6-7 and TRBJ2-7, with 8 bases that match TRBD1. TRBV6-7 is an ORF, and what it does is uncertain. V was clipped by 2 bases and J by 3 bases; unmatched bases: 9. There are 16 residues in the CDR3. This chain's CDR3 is CASSYVGTGPIYEQYF. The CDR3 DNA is TGTGCCAGCAGTTACGTGGGGACAGGTCCTATCTACGAGCAGTACTTC.

CDR3 region: CATSSLSSRGADTQYF. DNA for the CDR3: TGTGCCACCAGCAGCCTTAGCTCGCGGGGGGCCGATACGCAGTATTTT. This sequence joins TRBV15 and TRBJ2-3; 8 bases match TRBD2. Germline lookup yields CDR1 LNHNV and CDR2 YYDKDF (reference sequence). The CDR3 sequence is 16 residues long. The junction had 11 bases not matched to a gene; V was cut back by 3 bases and J by 6 bases.

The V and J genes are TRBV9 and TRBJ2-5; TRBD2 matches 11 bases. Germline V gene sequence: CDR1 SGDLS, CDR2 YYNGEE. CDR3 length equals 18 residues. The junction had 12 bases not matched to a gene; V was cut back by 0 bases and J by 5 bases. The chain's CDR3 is CASSVGVGLAGGGETQYF. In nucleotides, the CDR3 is TGTGCCAGCAGCGTAGGGGTCGGGCTAGCGGGGGGAGGGGAGACCCAGTACTTC.

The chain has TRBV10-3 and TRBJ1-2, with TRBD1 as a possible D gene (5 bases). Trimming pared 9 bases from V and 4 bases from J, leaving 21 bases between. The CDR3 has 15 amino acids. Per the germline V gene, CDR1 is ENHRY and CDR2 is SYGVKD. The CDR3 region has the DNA TGTGCCATGCGAGTCGGGACGGGACTTTTCTATGGCTACACCTTC. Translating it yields CAMRVGTGLFYGYTF.

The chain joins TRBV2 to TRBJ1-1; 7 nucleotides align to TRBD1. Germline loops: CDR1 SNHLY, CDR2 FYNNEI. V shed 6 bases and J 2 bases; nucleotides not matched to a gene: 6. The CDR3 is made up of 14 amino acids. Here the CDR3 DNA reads TGTGCCAGCAGCTTGACAGGGAGAAACACTGAAGCTTTCTTT. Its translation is CASSLTGRNTEAFF.